This TCR beta chain was obtained from a study of neurological immune-mediated disorders. The cDNA was produced through 5'RACE with 10-nucleotide random UMIs. TCRdb passed the 5' RACE reads through MiXCR, listing each CDR3 protein once. The sample includes about 25,000 distinct CDR3 sequences, around 15% of them seen just once. In this sample, this clonotype turned up many times. Sequenced sample: PBMCs. The receptor was derived from a woman in her thirties or forties with HTLV-1-associated myelopathy (HAM/TSP).

The CDR3 nucleotides are TGTGCCAGCAGCCTCCTGGGGGCCCGGGAGACCCAGTACTTC. Translation: CASSLLGARETQYF. V usage is TRBV14 and J usage is TRBJ2-5; possible D gene TRBD1, 6 bases. Germline loops: CDR1 SGHDN, CDR2 FVKESK. Trimming cost V 4 bases and J 5 bases, with 14 bases left between them. The CDR3 loop spans 14 amino acids. The variable domain in full, completed from reference TRBV14 and TRBJ2-5, reads EAGVTQFPSHSVIEKGQTVTLRCDPISGHDNLYWYRRVMGKEIKFLLHFVKESKQDESGMPNNRFLAERTGGTYSTLKVQPAELEDSGVYFCASSLLGARETQYFGPGTRLLVL.